One and the same sample provided the 31 T cell receptor beta chains below, sequenced in a study of T cells in Graves' hyperthyroidism and ophthalmopathy. The TCR beta CDR3 regions underwent amplification using RNA transcripts as the source. Carried out on the TCR CDR3, a first-round RT-PCR used the HTBI primer set. MiXCR, run by TCRdb on the multiplex PCR reads, gives a single entry per CDR3 protein. The sample holds about 570,000 distinct CDR3 sequences, 35% to 55% seen once. The sample was peripheral blood or thyroid tissue (not recorded which). Receptor source: an adult woman with Graves' disease, either hyperthyroidism or ophthalmopathy (not recorded which).

As for this clonotype: Likely a read error: the CDR3 ends without its conserved phenylalanine or tryptophan. No DNA is shown, since the ends of the CDR3 on it are uncertain; the CDR3 is the one TCRdb lists. The chain combines TRBV15 with TRBJ1-4; the table's D call, TRBD1, has no DNA check behind it. The CDR3 totals 11 residues, both ends included. Germline V CDR1 and CDR2: LNHNV, YYDKDF (reference sequence). The CDR3 loop is CATSRDFEGAS.

This clonotype came up once. The rearrangement joins TRBV20-1 to TRBJ1-6; 7 bases map to TRBD1. This CDR3 region has 13 residues. CDR1 is DFQATT, CDR2 SNEGSKA, per germline (reference sequence). V shed 3 bases, J shed 7 bases, and the junction held 3 bases outside the gene matches. CDR3 loop: CSASATGNSPLHF. CDR3 bases: TGCAGTGCTAGCGCGACAGGGAATTCACCCCTCCACTTT.

The J gene is TRBJ1-3, the V gene TRBV11-2; D gene uncertain. The CDR3 covers 15 residues. Germline V gene data show CDR1 as SGHAT and CDR2 as FQNNGV. Trimming cost V 5 bases and J 4 bases, with 15 bases left between them. The CDR3 is CASSAQLRPGNTIYF. In DNA form, the CDR3 reads TGTGCCAGCAGCGCCCAGCTCAGACCGGGAAACACCATATATTTT.

The chain recombines TRBV5-1 with TRBJ2-7, with D perhaps TRBD1 (5 bases). Trimming cost V 0 bases and J 7 bases, with 17 bases left between them. Germline V lookup: CDR1 SGHRS, CDR2 YFSETQ. The CDR3 is made up of 15 amino acids. The CDR3 DNA reads as TGCGCCAGCAGCTTGGCCGGTACAGGCCGGCGGGAGCAGTACTTC. Amino acid sequence: CASSLAGTGRREQYF.

The chain carries TRBV28 and TRBJ1-5, with TRBD1 as a possible D gene (5 bases). The V gene's germline CDR1 is MDHEN and CDR2 SYDVKM. V dropped 4 bases and J dropped 5 bases, with 15 bases sitting between them. This CDR3 has 15 amino acids. CDR3 bases: TGTGCCAGCAGTTCAAGGTCCAGGGTGGATCAGCCCCAGCATTTT. Translation gives CASSSRSRVDQPQHF.

This clonotype appeared many times. The chain carries TRBV29-1 and TRBJ1-3; 7 nucleotides agree with TRBD1. Trimming at V came to 4 bases and at J to 2 bases, leaving 2 bases not matched to a gene. Germline V gene lookup returns CDR1 SQVTM and CDR2 ANQGSEA. This CDR3 has 13 residues. In DNA form, the CDR3 reads TGCAGCGTTGCCGGGACAGCTGGAAACACCATATATTTT. Translated: CSVAGTAGNTIYF.

This clonotype has just one count. The gene calls are TRBV29-1 and TRBJ1-1; maybe TRBD1 (5 bases). Germline V gene lookup returns CDR1 SQVTM and CDR2 ANQGSEA. The germline V and J ends were trimmed by 5 bases and 11 bases, with 6 bases remaining between them. The CDR3 runs to 8 residues. The CDR3 DNA reads TGCAGCGTTTGGGGGGCTTTCTTT. Protein product: CSVWGAFF.

The CDR3 spells CASSSGTGGFYNSPLHF. The CDR3 bases are TGTGCCAGCAGCAGCGGGACAGGGGGCTTCTATAATTCACCCCTCCACTTT. The chain recombines TRBV28 with TRBJ1-6, with TRBD1 matching 12 bases. Germline assignment: CDR1 MDHEN and CDR2 SYDVKM. CDR3 size: 17 residues. The V gene end was trimmed by 6 bases and the J gene end by 3 bases; junction bases not matched to a gene: 6.

This clonotype was observed at least ten times. The V gene is TRBV15, the J gene TRBJ2-5; 8 positions agree with TRBD1. Germline values: CDR1 LNHNV, CDR2 YYDKDF (reference sequence). With V trimmed by 3 bases and J by 2 bases, 2 bases remained unmatched. The CDR3 runs 14 residues. The CDR3 protein is CATSSDRGQETQYF. Written as DNA, the CDR3 is TGTGCCACCAGCAGCGACAGGGGTCAAGAGACCCAGTACTTC.

The table lists this clonotype with many counts. This sequence joins TRBV5-1 and TRBJ2-7; 11 bases are shared with TRBD2. CDR1 is SGHRS and CDR2 is YFSETQ in the germline V gene. V lost 4 bases to trimming and J lost 2 bases; unmatched junction nucleotides: 17. This CDR3 has 19 amino acids. The CDR3 sequence: CASSQALHPGLAGAYEQYF. The CDR3 coding sequence is TGCGCCAGCAGCCAAGCTCTCCACCCCGGACTAGCGGGTGCCTACGAGCAGTACTTC.

V usage is TRBV7-2 and J usage is TRBJ1-2, with no clear D. V was pared by 0 bases and J by 7 bases, with 15 bases between. The CDR3 has 15 residues. Per the germline V gene, CDR1 is SGHTA and CDR2 is FQGNSA. Written as DNA, the CDR3 is TGTGCCAGCAGCTTAGCGCCGGCCCAAGGGAGTGGCTACACCTTC. Translating it yields CASSLAPAQGSGYTF.

This chain uses TRBV5-1 with TRBJ2-2; TRBD1 matches 7 bases. CDR1 and CDR2 (germline): SGHRS, YFSETQ. After removal of 5 bases from V and 0 bases from J, the junction contained 4 bases not matched to a gene. This CDR3 spans 15 amino acids. The CDR3 loop is CASRGDSSNTGELFF. The DNA for the CDR3 is TGCGCCAGCAGGGGGGACAGCTCGAACACCGGGGAGCTGTTTTTT.

This clonotype turned up a few times. The chain has TRBV9 and TRBJ2-1; D call uncertain. V lost 0 bases and J 4 bases, leaving 11 bases between the germline ends. The CDR3 sequence is 15 residues long. Germline assignment: CDR1 SGDLS and CDR2 YYNGEE. The CDR3 DNA reads as TGTGCCAGCAGCGTAGGGTGGCAGACATACAATGAGCAGTTCTTC. Protein sequence: CASSVGWQTYNEQFF.

Worth noting for this clonotype: A single base separates this from a much larger clone, so it may be a read error. CDR3 sequence (DNA): TGTGCCAGCAGTTCGTTGACAGATAGGAACACTGGAGCTTTCTTT. As protein: CASSSLTDRNTGAFF. J is TRBJ1-1 and V is TRBV25-1; D might be TRBD1 (5 bases). Germline-derived CDR1 and CDR2 are MGHDK and SYGVNS. The CDR3 loop spans 15 amino acids.

This chain uses TRBV10-3 with TRBJ1-6; 9 bases line up with TRBD1. The trim removed 2 bases at V and 2 bases at J, leaving 4 bases unmatched. The CDR3 sequence is 17 residues long. The germline V gene has CDR1 ENHRY and CDR2 SYGVKD. For the CDR3, the DNA is TGTGCCATCAGTGAGGACAGGGGGGAGACCTATAATTCACCCCTCCACTTT. Residues: CAISEDRGETYNSPLHF.

V and J are TRBV10-3 and TRBJ2-5; tentative D call: TRBD2 (5 bases). Trimming pared 11 bases from V and 5 bases from J, leaving 18 bases between. From germline, CDR1 is ENHRY and CDR2 SYGVKD. The CDR3 runs to 13 residues. The CDR3 DNA sequence: TGTGCCCGGTTTCCGGGGTCCGGGGAGACCCAGTACTTC. Its protein product is CARFPGSGETQYF.

J is TRBJ2-7 and V is TRBV7-9; D might be TRBD2 (5 bases). This CDR3 is 14 amino acids long. V gave up 5 bases and J gave up 1 base, with 12 bases separating them. The germline CDR1 and CDR2 sequences are SEHNR and FQNEAQ (reference sequence). The CDR3 reads CASSQVTRSYEQYF. The CDR3 DNA is TGTGCCAGCAGCCAGGTTACTAGATCCTACGAGCAGTACTTC.

On this clonotype itself: One junction end disagrees with the germline gene, perhaps due to a read error. V is TRBV11-2 and J is TRBJ2-5, with D hard to call. The CDR3 has 11 amino acids. CDR1 and CDR2 from the germline V gene are SGHAT and FQNNGV. The CDR3 DNA is TGTGCCATCAGCTTACACGAGACCCAGCACTTC. Amino acid sequence: CAISLHETQHF.

This clonotype was detected ten times or more. The V call is TRBV7-2, the J call TRBJ1-2; TRBD1 aligns across 9 bases. The CDR3 sequence is 13 residues long. The V and J ends lost 5 bases and 8 bases, in that order; junction bases with no gene match: 6. Looked up from germline, CDR1 is SGHTA and CDR2 is FQGNSA. The CDR3 protein is CASSRGQGLGYTF. The CDR3 DNA reads as TGTGCCAGCAGCCGGGGACAGGGCTTGGGCTACACCTTC.

Only a few counts were recorded for this clonotype. This chain links TRBV7-9 with TRBJ2-1; D possibly corresponds to TRBD2 (5 bases). CDR1 and CDR2 (germline): SEHNR, FQNEAQ (reference sequence). Trimming took off 6 bases at V and 10 bases at J, with 13 bases between the two ends. This CDR3 spans 12 amino acids. Here the CDR3 DNA reads TGTGCCAGCAGTGATGTGGGGAGAGAGCAGTTCTTC. This encodes CASSDVGREQFF.

This clonotype was observed a few times. The chain is built from TRBV4-1 and TRBJ2-3; weak D call: TRBD1 (5 bases). Germline CDR1 reads MGHRA; CDR2 reads YSYEKL. This CDR3 comprises 14 residues. Trimming took off 4 bases at V and 3 bases at J, with 11 bases between the two ends. The CDR3 nucleotides are TGCGCCAGCAGCCCGACGTCAGGGACAGATACGCAGTATTTT. This translates into CASSPTSGTDTQYF.

This clonotype has a count of ten or more. This sequence joins TRBV2 and TRBJ2-3, with D uncertain. Between the trimmed V and J ends, which lost 2 bases and 0 bases, there was a span of 6 bases. This CDR3 spans 14 amino acids. The germline gives CDR1 SNHLY, CDR2 FYNNEI. The CDR3 bases are TGTGCCAGCAGTGAACTTCAGAGCACAGATACGCAGTATTTT. Amino acids: CASSELQSTDTQYF. The whole variable domain, filled in from reference TRBV2 and TRBJ2-3, reads EPEVTQTPSHQVTQMGQEVILRCVPISNHLYFYWYRQILGQKVEFLVSFYNNEISEKSEIFDDQFSVERPDGSNFTLKIRSTKLEDSAMYFCASSELQSTDTQYFGPGTRLTVL.

A word on this clonotype: An end of the junction differs from the germline gene, which may be a read error. The chain uses TRBV10-3 and TRBJ2-7, with D possibly matching TRBD2 (5 bases). CDR3 length equals 13 residues. Germline V CDR1 and CDR2: ENHRY, SYGVKD. CDR3 in DNA: TGTGCCAGCAGTCCGACTACCGCCTACGAGCAGTACTTC. Amino acid sequence: CASSPTTAYEQYF.

This clonotype was counted only a few times. The genes are TRBV2 and TRBJ1-6; 10 bases are shared with TRBD1. Trimming removed 6 bases from V and 15 bases from J; junction bases left unmatched: 14. CDR3 length equals 15 residues. Looked up from germline, CDR1 is SNHLY and CDR2 is FYNNEI. The DNA for the CDR3 is TGTGCCAGCAGGGCCCATGGGACAGGGGAAATTATCCTCCACTTT. It specifies CASRAHGTGEIILHF.

The V and J genes are TRBV11-2 and TRBJ1-2; 9 nucleotides align to TRBD1. CDR3 size: 13 residues. V trimming: 5 bases; J trimming: 7 bases; junction bases outside the gene matches: 5. In germline, CDR1 is SGHAT, CDR2 FQNNGV. The CDR3 loop reads CASSVDRGAGYTF. CDR3 coding DNA: TGTGCCAGCAGCGTGGACAGGGGTGCTGGCTACACCTTC.

Concerning this clonotype itself: A single base separates this from a much larger clone, so it may be a read error. The chain combines TRBV5-1 with TRBJ1-5; TRBD1 might be the D (5 bases). Germline CDR1 and CDR2: SGHRS and YFSETQ. CDR3 length equals 14 residues. CDR3 in amino acids: CASSQTGTYQHQHF. CDR3 nucleotide sequence: TGCGCCAGCAGCCAAACAGGCACCTATCAGCACCAGCATTTT.

This clonotype has a count of ten or more. This sequence joins TRBV7-9 and TRBJ1-1; D is uncertain. The V end lost 5 bases, the J end lost 0 bases, and 16 bases lay between the germline ends. There are 16 residues in the CDR3. Looked up from germline, CDR1 is SEHNR and CDR2 is FQNEAQ (reference sequence). CDR3 loop: CASSPTRIGLNTEAFF. The DNA for the CDR3 is TGTGCCAGCAGCCCAACCCGGATCGGACTGAACACTGAAGCTTTCTTT.

This CDR3 reads CASSLSVAEPETQYF. CDR3 DNA: TGTGCCAGCAGCTTAAGTGTAGCGGAACCAGAGACCCAGTACTTC. The chain employs TRBV7-9 and TRBJ2-5, with D possibly matching TRBD2 (6 bases). Germline V gives CDR1 SEHNR, CDR2 FQNEAQ (reference sequence). The V and J ends lost 2 bases and 4 bases respectively, with 14 bases between them. This CDR3 is 15 amino acids long.

The chain links TRBV20-1 to TRBJ1-2, with D perhaps TRBD1 (6 bases). Germline CDR1 reads DFQATT; CDR2 reads SNEGSKA (reference sequence). This CDR3 contains 11 residues. V was clipped by 5 bases and J by 12 bases, with 16 bases between them. The DNA for the CDR3 is TGCAGTGCTCCCGGGGGGGCTAGCCACACCTTC. Its protein is CSAPGGASHTF.

The V and J genes are TRBV10-3 and TRBJ2-7, with D unclear. V lost 4 bases and J lost 6, with 13 bases in between. The germline CDR1 and CDR2 sequences are ENHRY and SYGVKD. The CDR3 contains 13 residues. The CDR3 coding sequence is TGTGCCATCAGTGGAATAGGCAGGAGCGAGCAGTACTTC. It encodes CAISGIGRSEQYF.

This clonotype occurred many times. This chain connects TRBV20-1 to TRBJ2-7; D assignment may be TRBD1 or TRBD2 (5 bases each). Looked up from germline, CDR1 is DFQATT and CDR2 is SNEGSKA (reference sequence). With 6 bases removed from V and 2 bases from J, the gap between germline ends came to 17 bases. The CDR3 totals 14 residues. The CDR3 protein is CSAPRAGMAYEQYF. The CDR3 nucleotides read TGCAGTGCCCCGAGGGCAGGGATGGCCTACGAGCAGTACTTC.